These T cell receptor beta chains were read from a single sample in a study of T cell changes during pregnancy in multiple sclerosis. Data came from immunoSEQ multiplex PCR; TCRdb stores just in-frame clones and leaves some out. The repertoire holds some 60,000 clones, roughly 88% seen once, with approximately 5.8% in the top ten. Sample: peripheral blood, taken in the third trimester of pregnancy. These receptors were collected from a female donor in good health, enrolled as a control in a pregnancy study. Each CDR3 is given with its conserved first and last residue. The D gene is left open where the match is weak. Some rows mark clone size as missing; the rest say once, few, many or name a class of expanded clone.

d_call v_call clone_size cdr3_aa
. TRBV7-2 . CASSSRNRNTGELFF
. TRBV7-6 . CASSFLQGDEQFF
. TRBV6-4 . CASSDSDIGQPNYGYTF
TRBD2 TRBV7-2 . CASSLDSGRAGEQFF
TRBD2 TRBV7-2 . CASSSGGVREQYF
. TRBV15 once CATSRGRHDVLGSKNIQYF
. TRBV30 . CAWRPGGNYGYTF
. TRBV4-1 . CASSQNSAKGNTIYF
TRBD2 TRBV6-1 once CASISRAGANYEQYF
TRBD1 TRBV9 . CASSARTGIDEQYF
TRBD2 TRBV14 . CASSQGLGSQAGSYNEQFF
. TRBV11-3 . CASSVSGTEAFF
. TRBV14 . CASSQVKGDAGANVLTF
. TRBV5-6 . CASSRTGSSSQTQYF
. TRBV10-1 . CASSAGPGNTIYF
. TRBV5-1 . CASSFIAERDNEQFF
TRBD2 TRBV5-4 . CASSSTSGRLDTQYF
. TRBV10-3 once CAISFGSKSSYEQYF
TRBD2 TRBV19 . CASSVLADDNEQFF
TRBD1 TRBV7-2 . CASRRDRGGEQYF
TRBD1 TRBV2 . CASRARGRGLLSNQPQHF
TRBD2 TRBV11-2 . CASSLVGGGYYEQYF
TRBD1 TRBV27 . CASSPGTGGRKQPQHF
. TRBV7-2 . CASSPIGVLGYTF
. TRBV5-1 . CASSLGWTALNYEQYF
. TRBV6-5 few CASSYGAAGDTEAFF
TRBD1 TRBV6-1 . CASSGTGFQPQHF
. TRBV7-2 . CASTKPRGFSTDTQYF
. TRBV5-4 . CASSQAQETQYF
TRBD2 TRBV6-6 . CASIEIAGSTDTQYF
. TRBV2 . CASRGLGGVNTEAFF
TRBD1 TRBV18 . CASSPPQGAYEQYF
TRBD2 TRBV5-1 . CASSSGSPADTQYF
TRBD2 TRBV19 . CASSIGSLAGGRDEQFF
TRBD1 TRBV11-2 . CASSSASTGPETQYF
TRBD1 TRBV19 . CASSGTANTGELFF
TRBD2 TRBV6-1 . CASSEYGDSGGAADTQYF
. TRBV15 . CATSETGEQYF
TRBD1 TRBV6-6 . CASRPGQGVREQYF
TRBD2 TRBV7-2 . CASSELAGGPGELFF
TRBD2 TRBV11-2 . CASRLAVLAGGERFF
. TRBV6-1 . CASKGQQFFNEKLFF
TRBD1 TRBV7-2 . CASSSRTGGSSGNTIYF
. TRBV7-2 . CASSLGGYEKLFF
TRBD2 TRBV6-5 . CASSRLAGGYNEQFF
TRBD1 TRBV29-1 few CSGRGQMNTEAFF
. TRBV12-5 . CASGLVGAGEETQYF
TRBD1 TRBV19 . CASTQGANNSPLHF
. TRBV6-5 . CASSLGGAGELFF
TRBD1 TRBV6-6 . CASSTKGATYEQYF